Below, 26 T cell receptor beta chains from the same sample are listed, as sequenced in a study of T cells in women clearing cervical HPV infection. Produced via immunoSEQ multiplex PCR; TCRdb's table is partial and in-frame only. This sample contains about 30,000 clones. The sequenced material came from blood buffy coat. These receptors were obtained from a woman between 18 and 75 years old with a cervical HPV16 infection that either progressed to CIN3+ or cleared (not recorded which).

Worth noting for this clone: Coverage ceases 3 residues before the CDR3 finishes, and the germline J gene fills in the end. The chain employs TRBV19 and TRBJ2-7; D may be TRBD2 (5 bases). CDR3 length: 13 residues. Trimming pared 7 bases from V and 2 bases from J, leaving 12 bases between. The germline V gene encodes CDR1 LNHDA and CDR2 SQIVND (reference sequence). The sequenced CDR3 bases are TGTGCCAGTAAGCCCCTCGGGGCCTACGAG. This translates into CASKPLGAYE. In full, the CDR3 is CASKPLGAYEQYF.

As regards this clone: The junction shows a germline mismatch at one end, possibly a read error. The read terminates 3 residues ahead of where the CDR3 ends, so the germline J gene completes it. The same CDR3 arises from other DNA sequences in this sample as well. The rearrangement uses TRBV11-3 and TRBJ1-3; D unresolved. CDR1 is SGHNT, CDR2 YENEEA, per germline. The CDR3 spans 14 residues. The CDR3 loop is CASSPGVSGNTIYF. CDR3 DNA (partial): TGTGCCAGCAGCCCAGGCGTATCTGGAAACACT.

In the case of this clone: The CDR3 goes on 3 residues after the read ends, and that part is filled in from the germline J gene. The gene calls are TRBV30 and TRBJ1-1; D is ambiguous. Germline V gene data show CDR1 as GTSNPN and CDR2 as SVGIG (reference sequence). The V gene lost 3 bases and the J gene lost 5 bases, with 10 bases spanning the gap. The CDR3 loop spans 12 amino acids. CDR3 DNA (partial): TGTGCCTGGAGGGGCCTACGGACTGAA. Protein sequence: CAWRGLRTE. The entire CDR3 protein is CAWRGLRTEAFF.

Comments on this clone: The CDR3 extends 3 residues past the end of the read, so its final part is completed from the germline J gene. The chain combines TRBV7-9 with TRBJ2-1, with 7 bases aligning to TRBD1. The CDR3 loop spans 15 amino acids. Germline CDR1 is SEHNR and CDR2 is FQNEAQ (reference sequence). The trim removed 0 bases at V and 9 bases at J, leaving 8 bases unmatched. The part of the CDR3 DNA that was read is TGTGCCAGCAGCTTAGCGGTCACAGGGGTTGCTGAG. Amino acid sequence: CASSLAVTGVAE. The entire CDR3 sequence reads CASSLAVTGVAEQFF.

As regards this clone: The CDR3 end is not reached by the read, which stops 3 residues before it; the germline J gene fills it in. The V gene is TRBV18, the J gene TRBJ1-2; the D is unclear. The germline V and J ends were trimmed by 2 bases and 6 bases, with 13 bases remaining between them. The germline CDR1 and CDR2 sequences are KGHSH and LQKENI. This CDR3 region has 14 residues. Incomplete CDR3 DNA: TGTGCCAGCTCACCAACAACAGTATTGGATGGC. Translated, it gives CASSPTTVLDG. The CDR3 in its entirety is CASSPTTVLDGYTF.

Notes on this clone: The CDR3 end is not reached by the read, which stops 3 residues before it; the germline J gene fills it in. The chain is built from TRBV6-2 or TRBV6-3 and TRBJ2-7, with TRBD2 matching 10 bases. V trimming: 6 bases; J trimming: 2 bases; junction bases outside the gene matches: 4. The CDR3 covers 14 residues. Per the germline V gene, CDR1 is MNHEY and CDR2 is SVGEGT. CDR3 amino acids: CASSQLAGPYEQYF. The DNA read from the CDR3 is TGTGCCAGCAGCCAACTAGCGGGGCCCTACGAG.

In the case of this clone: The read falls 3 residues short of the CDR3 end, and the missing part is taken from the germline J gene. The gene calls are TRBV29-1 and TRBJ2-2; the D gene is possibly TRBD2 (6 bases). Trimming removed 7 bases from V and 3 bases from J, with 12 bases in between. The CDR3 is 13 residues long. Germline CDR1 reads SQVTM; CDR2 reads ANQGSEA. The CDR3 region is CSGTGTHTGELFF. The CDR3 DNA, read in part, is TGCAGCGGCACCGGGACTCACACCGGGGAG.

To note about this clone: The sequence runs out 3 residues before the end of the CDR3; the remainder is reconstructed from the germline J gene. This sequence joins TRBV10-2 and TRBJ2-3; 7 positions match TRBD2. The germline V gene encodes CDR1 WSHSY and CDR2 SAAADI. There are 14 residues in the CDR3. V lost 7 bases, J lost 2 bases, and 6 bases stayed unmatched. The chain's CDR3 is CASTWGGYTDTQYF. The DNA read from the CDR3 is TGCGCCAGCACCTGGGGGGGTTACACAGATACG.

Concerning this clone: The read halts 3 residues ahead of the CDR3 end, with the missing end drawn from the germline J gene. This sequence joins TRBV5-1 and TRBJ2-1, with 14 bases identical to TRBD2. Per the germline V gene, CDR1 is SGHRS and CDR2 is YFSETQ. The CDR3 sequence is 16 residues long. Trimming at V came to 6 bases and at J to 9 bases, leaving 11 bases not matched to a gene. CDR3 bases read: TGCGCCAGCACCTCGAGGGGGACTAGCGGGAGTGGTGAG. This sequence encodes CASTSRGTSGSGE. The whole CDR3 is CASTSRGTSGSGEQFF.

Notes on this clone: The DNA ends 3 residues before the CDR3 does, and the rest of the CDR3 is filled in from the germline J gene. This sequence joins TRBV7-2 and TRBJ1-2; tentatively, D is TRBD1 (6 bases). The CDR3 loop spans 14 amino acids. The germline V and J ends were trimmed by 1 base and 2 bases, with 8 bases remaining between them. Germline CDR1 reads SGHTA; CDR2 reads FQGNSA. CDR3 DNA (partial): TGTGCCAGCAGCTTAGAGGGACAAAACTATGGC. Translated, it gives CASSLEGQNYG. The CDR3 as a whole reads CASSLEGQNYGYTF.

Worth noting for this clone: The read comes to an end 3 residues before the CDR3 does, leaving the germline J gene to fill in the end. The chain uses TRBV7-2 and TRBJ1-5; possible D gene TRBD1, 5 bases. The V gene lost 5 bases and the J gene lost 5 bases, with 13 bases spanning the gap. This CDR3 region has 14 residues. Germline CDR1 is SGHTA and CDR2 is FQGNSA. Incomplete CDR3 DNA: TGTGCCAGCAGCCCAGGACACGGGTATCAGCCC. Encoded protein: CASSPGHGYQP. The entire CDR3 protein is CASSPGHGYQPQHF. The full variable domain, with the rest looked up from reference TRBV7-2 and TRBJ1-5, is GAGVSQSPSNKVTEKGKDVELRCDPISGHTALYWYRQSLGQGLEFLIYFQGNSAPDKSGLPSDRFSAERTGGSVSTLTIQRTQQEDSAVYLCASSPGHGYQPQHFGDGTRLSIL.

In regard to this clone: The CDR3 end is not reached by the read, which stops 3 residues before it; the germline J gene fills it in. The chain carries TRBV24-1 and TRBJ1-6; perhaps TRBD1 as D (6 bases). The germline V and J ends were trimmed by 7 bases and 10 bases, with 13 bases remaining between them. CDR3 length: 13 amino acids. CDR1 KGHDR and CDR2 SFDVKD come from the germline V gene. The part of the CDR3 DNA that was read is TGTGCCACCAGGACCCAGGGGTACTCACCC. Protein: CATRTQGYSP. The complete CDR3 protein is CATRTQGYSPLHF.

With regard to this clone: The read terminates 3 residues ahead of where the CDR3 ends, so the germline J gene completes it. The rearrangement links TRBV6-4 to TRBJ2-1, with D possibly matching TRBD2 (5 bases). This CDR3 region has 14 residues. Germline assignment: CDR1 MRHNA and CDR2 SNTAGT. The V end lost 0 bases, the J end lost 9 bases, and 12 bases lay between the germline ends. CDR3 DNA, as far as it was read: TGTGCCAGCAGTGACTCCCCGGACTCAGCTGAG. Its translation: CASSDSPDSAE. In full, the CDR3 reads CASSDSPDSAEQFF.

Details on this clone: The read is 3 residues too short to cover the CDR3 end, so that end is filled in from the germline J gene. The rearrangement links TRBV10-3 to TRBJ1-6; no definite D call. Trimming took off 7 bases at V and 6 bases at J, with 10 bases between the two ends. In germline, CDR1 is ENHRY, CDR2 SYGVKD. This CDR3 has 13 amino acids. CDR3 bases read: TGTGCCATCAATAGGACTCCTAATTCACCC. It is translated as CAINRTPNSP. The whole CDR3 protein is CAINRTPNSPLHF.

A note on this clone: The read terminates 3 residues before the CDR3 end, so the remaining end is supplied by the germline J gene. The chain has TRBV5-6 and TRBJ1-6, with 11 bases aligning to TRBD1. Germline assignment: CDR1 SGHDT and CDR2 YYEEEE. This CDR3 spans 15 amino acids. Trimming at V came to 3 bases and at J to 7 bases, leaving 3 bases not matched to a gene. The sequenced CDR3 bases are TGTGCCAGCAGCTACCGGGACAGGGGGAATTCACCC. It is translated as CASSYRDRGNSP. The whole CDR3 sequence reads CASSYRDRGNSPLHF.

Concerning this clone: The CDR3 extends 3 residues past the end of the read, so its final part is completed from the germline J gene. The gene calls are TRBV5-1 and TRBJ2-5; D gene ambiguous. V lost 0 bases and J lost 5, with 5 bases in between. The CDR3 is made up of 12 amino acids. Germline values: CDR1 SGHRS, CDR2 YFSETQ. The CDR3 region is CASSLGPETQYF. Partial CDR3 DNA: TGCGCCAGCAGCTTGGGGCCGGAGACC.

On this clone itself: The read ends 3 residues before the CDR3 terminus; that terminus is restored from the germline J gene. The rearrangement uses TRBV19 and TRBJ2-3; a weak D match, TRBD1 (6 bases). The CDR3 is 13 residues long. CDR1 and CDR2 (germline): LNHDA, SQIVND (reference sequence). CDR3 bases read: TGTGCCAGTAGTACGGACAGAGTAGGGGCG. Translating it yields CASSTDRVGA. The whole CDR3 reads CASSTDRVGAQYF.

With regard to this clone: Read sequence stops 3 residues before the CDR3 end, and the germline J gene provides the missing end. The chain employs TRBV7-3 and TRBJ1-5; D gene ambiguous. Germline V lookup: CDR1 SGHTA, CDR2 FQGTGA. The CDR3 covers 12 residues. Trimming stripped 4 bases from V and 9 bases from J, with 10 bases between. The CDR3 sequence is CASSSGYAPQHF. CDR3 DNA, as far as it was read: TGTGCCAGCAGCTCCGGTTATGCGCCC. Using reference TRBV7-3 and TRBJ1-5 for the parts outside the CDR3, the full variable domain is GAGVSQTPSNKVTEKGKYVELRCDPISGHTALYWYRQSLGQGPEFLIYFQGTGAADDSGLPNDRFFAVRPEGSVSTLKIQRTERGDSAVYLCASSSGYAPQHFGDGTRLSIL.

As regards this clone: Read data end 3 residues before the CDR3 end; the end is taken from the germline J gene. The chain carries TRBV30 and TRBJ1-6, with TRBD1 matching over 8 bases. The CDR3 length is 14 residues. Germline CDR1 is GTSNPN and CDR2 is SVGIG (reference sequence). V trimming: 1 base; J trimming: 8 bases; junction bases outside the gene matches: 4. CDR3 bases read: TGTGCCTGGAGTGACTACAGGGGGGATTCACCC. Its translation: CAWSDYRGDSP. The whole CDR3 sequence reads CAWSDYRGDSPLHF.

On this clone: The read ends 3 residues shy of where the CDR3 ends; the end is completed using the germline J gene. The rearrangement links TRBV12-3 or TRBV12-4 to TRBJ2-4; 13 bases align to TRBD2. This CDR3 has 18 amino acids. Trimming cost V 5 bases and J 0 bases; bases outside gene matches: 7. CDR3 bases read: TGTGCCAGCAGTCCCCGGACTAGCGGGGGTATAGCCAAAAACATT. This encodes CASSPRTSGGIAKNI. The whole CDR3 protein is CASSPRTSGGIAKNIQYF.

A word on this clone: The observed sequence ends 3 residues before the CDR3 terminus, with the missing tail filled in from the germline J gene. V is TRBV7-9 and J is TRBJ1-6; TRBD1 agrees at 8 bases. The CDR3 is 15 residues long. Trimming removed 2 bases from V and 6 bases from J; junction bases left unmatched: 3. Germline CDR1 is SEHNR and CDR2 is FQNEAQ (reference sequence). The CDR3 bases that were read are TGTGCCAGCAGCTTACAGGGGGCTTCTAATTCACCC. This codes for CASSLQGASNSP. The CDR3 in full is CASSLQGASNSPLHF.

Points on this clone: The CDR3 end is not reached by the read, which stops 3 residues before it; the germline J gene fills it in. The genes are TRBV7-8 and TRBJ1-1; 7 bases fit TRBD1. The germline V gene encodes CDR1 SGHVS and CDR2 FQNEAQ. V was pared by 4 bases and J by 3 bases, with 11 bases of the junction left unmatched. This CDR3 contains 16 residues. CDR3 DNA, as far as it was read: TGTGCCAGCAGCTCCCTGGCTGATACAGGGGACACTGAA. Translating gives CASSSLADTGDTE. The full CDR3 protein reads CASSSLADTGDTEAFF.

Turning to this clone: From the germline J gene comes the end of the CDR3, since the read stops 3 residues before it. This chain uses TRBV7-9 with TRBJ2-2, with D uncertain. Trimming cost V 5 bases and J 0 bases, with 7 bases left between them. CDR1 and CDR2 from the germline V gene are SEHNR and FQNEAQ (reference sequence). This CDR3 spans 14 amino acids. The DNA read from the CDR3 is TGTGCCAGCAGCCCACCAGCGAACACCGGGGAG. It translates to CASSPPANTGE. From start to end, the CDR3 is CASSPPANTGELFF. Variable domain in full (rest from reference TRBV7-9 and TRBJ2-2): DTGVSQNPRHKITKRGQNVTFRCDPISEHNRLYWYRQTLGQGPEFLTYFQNEAQLEKSRLLSDRFSAERPKGSFSTLEIQRTEQGDSAMYLCASSPPANTGELFFGEGSRLTVL.

To note about this clone: The CDR3 end falls 3 residues outside the read, so it is completed with the germline J gene. The J gene is TRBJ1-6, the V gene TRBV7-6; the match to TRBD1 covers 10 bases. V shed 3 bases, J shed 2 bases, and the junction held 7 bases outside the gene matches. This CDR3 spans 18 amino acids. The germline gives CDR1 SGHVS, CDR2 FNYEAQ. Incomplete CDR3 DNA: TGTGCCAGCAGCTTGGGGACAGGGGCAATCGCCTATAATTCACCC. Translation gives CASSLGTGAIAYNSP. The whole CDR3 region reads CASSLGTGAIAYNSPLHF.

A remark on this clone: A read error may account for a junction end that differs from germline. The read ends 3 residues shy of where the CDR3 ends; the end is completed using the germline J gene. The chain has TRBV7-7 and TRBJ2-2; tentative D call: TRBD2 (5 bases). There are 15 residues in the CDR3. Germline values: CDR1 SSHAT, CDR2 FNYEAQ (reference sequence). Partial CDR3 DNA: TGTGCTAGCAGCTTATCCGCAGCGGAGAATGAAAAG. Its protein product is CASSLSAAENEK. The CDR3 reads in full as CASSLSAAENEKLFF.

Remarks on this clone: Coverage ceases 3 residues before the CDR3 finishes, and the germline J gene fills in the end. The chain carries TRBV5-1 and TRBJ2-3; tentatively, D is TRBD2 (5 bases). The CDR3 contains 14 residues. CDR1 SGHRS and CDR2 YFSETQ come from the germline V gene. V was shortened by 0 bases and J by 6 bases, with 11 bases between the two germline ends. Here the CDR3 reads CASSLEKPGDTQYF. The DNA read from the CDR3 is TGCGCCAGCAGCTTGGAGAAACCGGGGGATACG.